Presented here are 20 T cell receptor beta chains from one specimen sequenced in a study of T cells expressing NK-cell markers. For each CDR3 protein, TCRdb gives one entry from its re-call of the 5' RACE reads, without DNA. There are about 170,000 distinct CDR3 sequences in the sample, with 20% to 25% held by the top ten. Sequenced material: blood T cells: a sorted CD56 or NKG2C T cell subset, CD4+ or CD8+ T cells, or bulk PBMC T cells (not recorded which). The receptors were sampled from a man aged 18-69 years in good health.

J is TRBJ2-5 and V is TRBV4-2; there is no DNA to check the TCRdb D call of TRBD2. There are 14 residues in the CDR3. In germline, CDR1 is LGHNA, CDR2 YNFKEQ. The CDR3 region is CASSQERVGETQYF.

J is TRBJ2-7 and V is TRBV20-1; TCRdb indicates TRBD1, and absent DNA this call remains unverified. This CDR3 is built from 14 residues. CDR1 DFQATT and CDR2 SNEGSKA come from the germline V gene (reference sequence). The CDR3 spells CRSGGGQLSYEQYF.

The gene calls are TRBV6-1 and TRBJ1-6; TCRdb's assignment of TRBD1 cannot be checked, as there is no DNA. CDR3 length: 15 amino acids. Germline CDR1 and CDR2: MNHNS and SASEGT. The CDR3 loop is CASSSGAGQISPLHF.

The J gene is TRBJ2-1, the V gene TRBV6-1; the D gene TCRdb calls, TRBD1, cannot be checked with no DNA. This CDR3 is built from 16 residues. In germline, CDR1 is MNHNS, CDR2 SASEGT. This CDR3 is CASSEVWDRGYNEQFF.

The J gene is TRBJ2-3, the V gene TRBV5-6; absent DNA, TCRdb's TRBD2 call cannot be checked. CDR1 and CDR2 from the germline V gene are SGHDT and YYEEEE. This CDR3 is 17 amino acids long. CDR3: CASSSPLAGDSTDTQYF.

J is TRBJ2-1 and V is TRBV4-1; the D call of TRBD1 rests on TCRdb alone, since no DNA is present to check it. The CDR3 is 18 amino acids. Germline loops: CDR1 MGHRA, CDR2 YSYEKL. This CDR3 is CASSQDLRNRGRLNEQFF.

The chain couples TRBV5-1 to TRBJ1-2; TCRdb names TRBD1, which stays unverified in the absence of DNA. This CDR3 region has 12 residues. Per the germline V gene, CDR1 is SGHRS and CDR2 is YFSETQ. CDR3 region: CASSDDRPGYTF.

The CDR3 protein is CSARVQTPDGYTF. The V gene is TRBV20-1, the J gene TRBJ1-2. Germline CDR1 reads DFQATT; CDR2 reads SNEGSKA (reference sequence). This CDR3 region has 13 residues.

This chain links TRBV5-6 with TRBJ2-7. This CDR3 contains 12 residues. CDR1 and CDR2 (germline): SGHDT, YYEEEE. CDR3 loop: CASGSQTYEQYF.

The J gene is TRBJ1-2, the V gene TRBV20-1; TCRdb's D gene call, TRBD1, goes unchecked for lack of DNA. The CDR3 contains 17 residues. CDR1 and CDR2 from the germline V gene are DFQATT and SNEGSKA (reference sequence). CDR3 sequence: CSARDPPRTGPVHGYTF.

V usage is TRBV20-1 and J usage is TRBJ2-5; TCRdb gives TRBD2 as the D gene, but with no DNA this cannot be confirmed. The CDR3 contains 13 residues. Germline values: CDR1 DFQATT, CDR2 SNEGSKA (reference sequence). CDR3 in amino acids: CSARLADQETQYF.

The rearrangement links TRBV7-8 to TRBJ2-1; the D call from TCRdb, TRBD1, cannot be confirmed without DNA. CDR1 SGHVS and CDR2 FQNEAQ come from the germline V gene. CDR3 length equals 14 residues. CDR3 sequence reads: CASSLAGTLNEQFF.

This rearrangement joins TRBV28 to TRBJ2-5; lacking DNA, the TRBD2 call made by TCRdb goes unchecked. Per germline, CDR1 MDHEN and CDR2 SYDVKM. This CDR3 comprises 15 residues. The CDR3 sequence: CASTRKYLPEETQYF.

The chain recombines TRBV6-4 with TRBJ1-6. Germline loops: CDR1 MRHNA, CDR2 SNTAGT. The length of the CDR3 is 14 residues. Here the CDR3 reads CASSTDQEGSPLHF.

The chain couples TRBV5-4 to TRBJ1-1; TCRdb picks TRBD1, but there is no DNA to check that call. The CDR3 contains 13 residues. CDR1 and CDR2 (germline): SGHNT, YYREEE (reference sequence). CDR3 amino acids: CANLKTGGTEAFF.

The chain joins TRBV21-1 to TRBJ2-1; TCRdb indicates TRBD2, and absent DNA this call remains unverified. TRBV21-1 is a pseudogene locus. The CDR3 has 13 amino acids. The CDR3 is CASSKRRDDEQFF.

This chain links TRBV18 with TRBJ1-5; TCRdb's D gene call, TRBD1, goes unchecked for lack of DNA. CDR3 length: 15 residues. CDR1 KGHSH and CDR2 LQKENI come from the germline V gene. CDR3 protein: CASSPPDRINQPQHF.

This chain connects TRBV10-3 to TRBJ2-3; there is no DNA to check the TCRdb D call of TRBD1. The germline CDR1 and CDR2 sequences are ENHRY and SYGVKD. The CDR3 runs to 14 residues. The CDR3 here is CAISLRQGEDTQYF.

The V call is TRBV13, the J call TRBJ2-7; the D call of TRBD2 rests on TCRdb alone, since no DNA is present to check it. Germline CDR1 PRHDT, CDR2 FYEKMQ (reference sequence). The CDR3 totals 16 residues. CDR3 amino acids: CASSSASGGDAYEQYF.

The genes are TRBV4-2 and TRBJ2-7; with no DNA, the TCRdb D assignment of TRBD2 cannot be verified. This CDR3 has 15 amino acids. Per the germline V gene, CDR1 is LGHNA and CDR2 is YNFKEQ. The chain's CDR3 is CASSQGGGTLGEQYF.